This TCR beta chain was recorded in a study of read filtering for tumor transcriptome and immune sequencing. CDR1 MNHNY and CDR2 SVGAGI come from the germline V gene (reference sequence). This CDR3 has 15 amino acids. From about 0.4 ug of RNA, a library with molecular barcoded alpha/delta and beta/gamma adaptors was made. One entry per CDR3 protein, called by TCRdb with MiXCR from the reads. The profile shows 11,000 to 15,000 distinct CDR3 sequences, 20% of them singletons. With respect to this clonotype: Sequence at one end of the junction differs from germline and may be a read error.

The clonotype originates from a donor aged 40 or over with multiple myeloma. The sequenced material came from a population of CD138-negative cells sorted from bone marrow. The chain couples TRBV6-6 to TRBJ1-1; possible D gene TRBD1, 6 bases. The CDR3 loop reads CVSSYGGTSNTEAFF. The CDR3, as DNA: TGTGTCAGCAGTTACGGGGGGACATCAAACACTGAAGCTTTCTTT.